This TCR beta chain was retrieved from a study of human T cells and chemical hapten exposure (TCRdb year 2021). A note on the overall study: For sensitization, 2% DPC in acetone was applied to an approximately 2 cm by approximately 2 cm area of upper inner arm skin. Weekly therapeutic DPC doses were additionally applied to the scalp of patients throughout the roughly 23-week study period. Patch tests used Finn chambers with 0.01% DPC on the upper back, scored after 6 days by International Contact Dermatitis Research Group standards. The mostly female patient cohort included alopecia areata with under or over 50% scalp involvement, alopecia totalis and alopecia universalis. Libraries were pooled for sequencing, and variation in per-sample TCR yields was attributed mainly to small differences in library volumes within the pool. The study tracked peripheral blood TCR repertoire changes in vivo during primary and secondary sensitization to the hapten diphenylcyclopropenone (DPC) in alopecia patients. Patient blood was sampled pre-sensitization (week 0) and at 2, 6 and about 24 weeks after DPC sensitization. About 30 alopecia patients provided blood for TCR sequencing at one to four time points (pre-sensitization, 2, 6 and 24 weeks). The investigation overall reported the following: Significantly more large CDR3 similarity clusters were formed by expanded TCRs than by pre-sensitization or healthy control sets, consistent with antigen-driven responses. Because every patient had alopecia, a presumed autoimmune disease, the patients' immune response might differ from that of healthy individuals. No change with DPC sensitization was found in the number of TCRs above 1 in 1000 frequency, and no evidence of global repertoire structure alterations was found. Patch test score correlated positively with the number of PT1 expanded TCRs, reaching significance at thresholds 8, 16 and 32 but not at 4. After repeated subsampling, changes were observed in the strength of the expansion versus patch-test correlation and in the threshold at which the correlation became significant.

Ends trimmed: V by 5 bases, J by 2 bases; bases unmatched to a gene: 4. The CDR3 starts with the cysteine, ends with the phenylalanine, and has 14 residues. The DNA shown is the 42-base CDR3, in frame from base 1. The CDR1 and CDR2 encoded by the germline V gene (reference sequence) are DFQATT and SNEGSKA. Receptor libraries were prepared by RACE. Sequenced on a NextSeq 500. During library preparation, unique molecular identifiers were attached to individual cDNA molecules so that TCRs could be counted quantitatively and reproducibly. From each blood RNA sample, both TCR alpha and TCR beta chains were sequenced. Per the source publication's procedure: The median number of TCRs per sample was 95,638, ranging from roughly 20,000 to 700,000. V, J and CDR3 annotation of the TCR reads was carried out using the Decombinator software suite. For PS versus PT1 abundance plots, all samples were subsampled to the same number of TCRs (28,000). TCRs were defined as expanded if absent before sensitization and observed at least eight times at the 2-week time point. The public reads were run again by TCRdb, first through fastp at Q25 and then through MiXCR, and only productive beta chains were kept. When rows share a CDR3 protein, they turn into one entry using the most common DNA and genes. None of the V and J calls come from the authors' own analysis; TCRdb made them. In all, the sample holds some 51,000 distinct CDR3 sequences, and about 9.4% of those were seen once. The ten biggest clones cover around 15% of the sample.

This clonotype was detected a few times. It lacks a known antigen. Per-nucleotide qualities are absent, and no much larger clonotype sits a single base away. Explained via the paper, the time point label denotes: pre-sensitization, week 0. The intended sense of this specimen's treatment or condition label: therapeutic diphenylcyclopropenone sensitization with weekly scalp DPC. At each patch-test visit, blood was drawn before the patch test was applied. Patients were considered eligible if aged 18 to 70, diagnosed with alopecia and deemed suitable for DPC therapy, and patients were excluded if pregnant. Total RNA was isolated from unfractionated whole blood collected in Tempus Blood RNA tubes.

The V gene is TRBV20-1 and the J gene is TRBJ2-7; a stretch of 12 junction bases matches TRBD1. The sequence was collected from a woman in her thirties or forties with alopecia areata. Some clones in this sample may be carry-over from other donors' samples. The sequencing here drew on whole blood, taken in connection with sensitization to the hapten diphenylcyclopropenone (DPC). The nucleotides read TGCAGTGCTGCCGGGACAGGGGGCCCCTACGAGCAGTACTTC. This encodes CSAAGTGGPYEQYF.